This record looks at one TCR beta chain sequence and its context. CDR3 length: 14 residues. Germline values: CDR1 LGHDT, CDR2 YNNKEL (reference sequence). V was clipped by 4 bases and J by 3 bases, with 11 bases between them. Using immunoSEQ multiplex PCR, the repertoire was profiled, and TCRdb retains in-frame clones only, with some absent. The table shows 150,000 to 200,000 clones, with approximately 90% occurring only once. This record belongs to a study of T cell responses to AZD1222 COVID-19 vaccine. The sequences come from peripheral blood, collected 28 days after the second AZD1222 dose. The origin of this receptor is an adult who received the AZD1222 COVID-19 vaccine. The chain couples TRBV3-1 (or the pseudogene TRBV3-2) to TRBJ2-3, with D perhaps TRBD2 (5 bases). The CDR3 region is CASSPSGRTDTQYF. The CDR3 DNA is TGTGCCAGCAGCCCCAGCGGTAGGACAGATACGCAGTATTTT.